This passage covers 25 T cell receptor beta chains from one sample sequenced in a study of molecular identifiers for immune sequencing clone quantification (dated by TCRdb to the late 2010s). The library was made by PCR. Sequencing used an Illumina HiSeq 4000. TCRdb trimmed public reads at Q25 via fastp, called clones via MiXCR and kept in-frame beta chains. CDR3 protein duplicates are merged, each entry listing the most common genes and DNA. Here the sample has some 650,000 distinct CDR3 sequences; about 20% occur a single time. The leading ten clones occupy 0.85% of the sample. The sequenced material came from naive CD8+ T cells from blood, with Jurkat cell RNA spiked in. This specimen's cell subset or site label, per the study, means: FACS-sorted CD8+CD4-CCR7+CD45RA+ naive T cells. Receptors were obtained from a human donor in good health. Some libraries in this study had Jurkat cell RNA spiked in.

About this clonotype: A much more abundant neighbour one base away suggests this may be a read error. The V call is TRBV27, the J call TRBJ2-7, with D possibly matching TRBD2 (5 bases). Trimming stripped 7 bases from V and 6 bases from J, with 16 bases between. Germline values: CDR1 MNHEY, CDR2 SMNVEV (reference sequence). The length of the CDR3 is 13 residues. The CDR3 here is CASKDLPSPEQYF. CDR3 coding DNA: TGTGCCAGCAAGGACTTGCCCTCGCCCGAGCAGTACTTC.

This clonotype was counted many times. The rearrangement links TRBV7-9 to TRBJ2-5; D unclear. The V end lost 2 bases, the J end lost 0 bases, and 16 bases lay between the germline ends. This CDR3 region has 17 residues. Germline CDR1 is SEHNR and CDR2 is FQNEAQ (reference sequence). The DNA for the CDR3 is TGTGCCAGCAGCTTACTGCCCCCCCGCCCAGACCAAGAGACCCAGTACTTC. It is translated as CASSLLPPRPDQETQYF.

This clonotype was detected ten times or more. The V call is TRBV7-9, the J call TRBJ2-2, with TRBD1 as a possible D gene (5 bases). Trimming stripped 7 bases from V and 9 bases from J, with 9 bases between. This CDR3 comprises 11 residues. Germline lookup yields CDR1 SEHNR and CDR2 FQNEAQ (reference sequence). The CDR3 loop reads CASTGSRELFF. CDR3 in DNA: TGTGCCAGCACAGGGTCCAGGGAGCTGTTTTTT. Full variable domain (missing parts from reference TRBV7-9 and TRBJ2-2): DTGVSQNPRHKITKRGQNVTFRCDPISEHNRLYWYRQTLGQGPEFLTYFQNEAQLEKSRLLSDRFSAERPKGSFSTLEIQRTEQGDSAMYLCASTGSRELFFGEGSRLTVL.

This clonotype was counted at least ten times. The chain uses TRBV6-1 and TRBJ2-7, with TRBD1 matching 9 bases. V dropped 2 bases and J dropped 2; count of bases not matched to a gene: 7. Per germline, CDR1 MNHNS and CDR2 SASEGT. This CDR3 has 16 residues. The CDR3 DNA reads TGTGCCAGCAGTGAACCCGTCGGACAGGGGACCTACGAGCAGTACTTC. Amino acid sequence: CASSEPVGQGTYEQYF.

This clonotype showed up many times. This rearrangement joins TRBV5-4 to TRBJ2-5, with D unresolved. The V gene's germline CDR1 is SGHNT and CDR2 YYREEE (reference sequence). The CDR3 spans 13 residues. Trimming left V 3 bases short and J 5 bases short, with 11 bases between. In nucleotides, the CDR3 is TGTGCCAGCAGCTACCATCCGGCGGAGACCCAGTACTTC. Its translation: CASSYHPAETQYF.

Comments on this clonotype: A much larger clone lies a single base off, so this may be a read error. The chain recombines TRBV5-1 with TRBJ1-1; D is uncertain. The CDR3 sequence is 14 residues long. Trimming took 0 bases from V and 3 from J, leaving 9 bases between them. In germline, CDR1 is SGHRS, CDR2 YFSETQ. CDR3 residues: CASSLGCWDTEAFF. The CDR3 bases are TGCGCCAGCAGCTTGGGGTGCTGGGACACTGAAGCTTTCTTT.

This clonotype was detected many times. The V call is TRBV30, the J call TRBJ1-2; 10 nucleotides align to TRBD1. The CDR3 spans 15 residues. CDR1 and CDR2 (germline): GTSNPN, SVGIG (reference sequence). Unmatched junction bases numbered 9, after V lost 4 bases and J lost 4 bases. The CDR3: CAWNTPGQGFYGYTF. The DNA of the CDR3 is TGTGCCTGGAATACCCCGGGACAGGGGTTCTATGGCTACACCTTC. Using reference TRBV30 and TRBJ1-2 for the parts outside the CDR3, the full variable domain is SQTIHQWPATLVQPVGSPLSLECTVEGTSNPNLYWYRQAAGRGLQLLFYSVGIGQISSEVPQNLSASRPQDRQFILSSKKLLLSDSGFYLCAWNTPGQGFYGYTFGSGTRLTVV.

This clonotype was counted at least ten times. V and J are TRBV5-1 and TRBJ2-7, with TRBD2 matching 7 bases. Per the germline V gene, CDR1 is SGHRS and CDR2 is YFSETQ. This CDR3 spans 15 amino acids. With 0 bases clipped from V and 4 bases from J, the junction kept 7 bases outside the gene matches. The CDR3 DNA reads as TGCGCCAGCAGCTTGGCCGGCGGGGGAGGGTACGAGCAGTACTTC. As protein: CASSLAGGGGYEQYF.

Note on this clonotype: This could be a read error, since a much larger clone is one nucleotide away. This chain links TRBV7-9 with TRBJ2-5; 12 bases map to TRBD2. Looked up from germline, CDR1 is SEHNR and CDR2 is FQNEAQ (reference sequence). The CDR3 totals 19 residues. With 5 bases clipped from V and 4 bases from J, the junction kept 17 bases outside the gene matches. CDR3 loop: CASSLSHTLAGGHRETQYF. CDR3 bases: TGTGCCAGCAGCCTCAGTCATACCCTAGCGGGGGGGCATCGAGAGACCCAGTACTTC.

This clonotype was seen a few times. This chain uses TRBV21-1 with TRBJ2-7; no DNA check was done on the table's D call, TRBD1. TRBV21-1 is an annotated pseudogene. This CDR3 has 15 amino acids. CDR3 in amino acids: CASSKRAGGSYEQYF. The CDR3 region has the DNA TGTGCCAGCAGCAAACGGGCAGGGGGGTCCTACGAGCAGTACTTC.

Remarks on this clonotype: A read error is possible here, since a much larger clone lies one base away. The chain carries TRBV11-2 and TRBJ2-1, with 7 bases lining up with TRBD1. The CDR3 is 15 amino acids. The germline V gene has CDR1 SGHAT and CDR2 FQNNGV. CDR3 sequence: CAGSLVGQNYNEQFF. The CDR3 DNA follows: TGTGCCGGCAGCTTAGTGGGACAGAATTACAATGAGCAGTTCTTC.

This clonotype appeared many times. The chain recombines TRBV20-1 with TRBJ1-1; D is unresolved. Looked up from germline, CDR1 is DFQATT and CDR2 is SNEGSKA (reference sequence). This CDR3 contains 16 residues. V shed 7 bases and J shed 0 bases, with 21 bases lying between them. CDR3 protein: CSVNISPRPMNTEAFF. CDR3 sequence (DNA): TGCAGTGTCAACATAAGCCCCCGTCCGATGAACACTGAAGCTTTCTTT.

As for this clonotype: At one of its ends the junction is not consistent with the germline gene, which may arise from a read error. This rearrangement joins TRBV7-9 to TRBJ2-3; D call uncertain. The CDR3 runs 14 residues. Germline lookup yields CDR1 SEHNR and CDR2 FQNEAQ (reference sequence). CDR3 residues: CASSLSPSTDTRYF. CDR3 sequence (DNA): TGTGCCAGCAGCTTAAGCCCAAGCACAGATACGCGGTATTTT.

This clonotype was counted many times. This sequence joins TRBV2 and TRBJ2-2; TRBD2 agrees at 13 bases. This CDR3 is 18 amino acids long. Losses at the gene ends were 1 base for V and 0 bases for J; bases not matched to a gene: 2. CDR1 is SNHLY, CDR2 FYNNEI, per germline. The CDR3: CASSEVGTSGTNTGELFF. CDR3 nucleotide sequence: TGTGCCAGCAGTGAAGTTGGGACTAGCGGGACGAACACCGGGGAGCTGTTTTTT. Supplemented by reference TRBV2 and TRBJ2-2, the full variable domain reads EPEVTQTPSHQVTQMGQEVILRCVPISNHLYFYWYRQILGQKVEFLVSFYNNEISEKSEIFDDQFSVERPDGSNFTLKIRSTKLEDSAMYFCASSEVGTSGTNTGELFFGEGSRLTVL.

The chain is built from TRBV12-5 and TRBJ1-1; the D is unclear. Germline V gene lookup returns CDR1 LGHNT and CDR2 FRNRAP. V lost 4 bases to trimming and J lost 8 bases, with 11 bases between them. This CDR3 region has 12 residues. CDR3 region: CASGWITGEAFF. For the CDR3, the DNA is TGTGCTAGTGGTTGGATAACGGGGGAAGCTTTCTTT.

V usage is TRBV6-2 or TRBV6-3 and J usage is TRBJ1-3; D is uncertain. Looked up from germline, CDR1 is MNHEY and CDR2 is SVGEGT. Trimming cost V 6 bases and J 0 bases, with 15 bases left between them. CDR3 size: 16 residues. The CDR3 region has the DNA TGTGCCAGCAGCTCTTGGCCGGGCCTCTCTGGAAACACCATATATTTT. It yields the protein CASSSWPGLSGNTIYF.

As for this clonotype: Here the CDR3 omits its conserved ending phenylalanine or tryptophan, so a read error is the likely source. The chain uses TRBV7-9 and TRBJ2-3; the D gene could be TRBD1 or TRBD2 (5 bases each). The CDR3 has 13 amino acids. The V end was cut by 11 bases, the J end by 0 bases, with 12 bases between. CDR1 SEHNR and CDR2 FQNEAQ come from the germline V gene (reference sequence). The CDR3 nucleotides read TGTGCCGGGACCCGGCAAAGCACAGATACGCAGTATTCT. It encodes CAGTRQSTDTQYS.

This clonotype was seen many times. This chain connects TRBV13 to TRBJ2-3; no definite D call. Germline V gene data show CDR1 as PRHDT and CDR2 as FYEKMQ (reference sequence). Trimming stripped 4 bases from V and 2 bases from J, with 4 bases between. The CDR3 length is 12 residues. CDR3 region: CASSSSTDTQYF. The DNA for the CDR3 is TGTGCCAGCAGCTCCTCCACAGATACGCAGTATTTT.

This clonotype was counted ten times or more. This chain joins TRBV7-9 and TRBJ2-7; D possibly corresponds to TRBD1 (6 bases). The V and J ends lost 5 bases and 2 bases respectively, with 16 bases between them. Germline V gene lookup returns CDR1 SEHNR and CDR2 FQNEAQ (reference sequence). The length of the CDR3 is 15 residues. The CDR3 DNA sequence: TGTGCCAGCAGCCTGGGGGACACTCACCCCTACGAGCAGTACTTC. Protein: CASSLGDTHPYEQYF.

Details on this clonotype: An end of the junction does not agree with germline; a read error may underlie this. The rearrangement joins TRBV20-1 to TRBJ1-2; TRBD1 might be the D (5 bases). The length of the CDR3 is 14 residues. The V gene's germline CDR1 is DFQATT and CDR2 SNEGSKA (reference sequence). CDR3 residues: CSAGEGPRDYGYTF. The CDR3 DNA follows: TGCAGTGCTGGAGAGGGACCCAGAGACTATGGCTACACCTTC.

In its sample, this clonotype was seen a few times. The CDR3 loop reads CASSPPGLGAYNEQFF. The CDR3 nucleotides are TGTGCCAGCAGTCCCCCGGGACTGGGGGCCTACAATGAGCAGTTCTTC. V is TRBV25-1 and J is TRBJ2-1; the D gene is possibly TRBD2 (6 bases). This CDR3 region has 16 residues. Germline CDR1 is MGHDK and CDR2 is SYGVNS. Trimming left V 5 bases short and J 2 bases short, with 16 bases between. The entire variable domain, with the rest obtained from reference TRBV25-1 and TRBJ2-1, is as follows: EADIYQTPRYLVIGTGKKITLECSQTMGHDKMYWYQQDPGMELHLIHYSYGVNSTEKGDLSSESTVSRIRTEHFPLTLESARPSHTSQYLCASSPPGLGAYNEQFFGPGTRLTVL.

The rearrangement joins TRBV4-3 to TRBJ1-2, with D tentatively TRBD1 (6 bases). Germline lookup yields CDR1 LGHNA and CDR2 YSLEER. Trimming removed 6 bases at V and 2 bases at J, with 10 bases between. The CDR3 length is 13 residues. CDR3 nucleotide sequence: TGCGCCAGCAGGGGACAAAGAAACTATGGCTACACCTTC. Its translation: CASRGQRNYGYTF.

The sample holds many counts of this clonotype. The chain carries TRBV27 and TRBJ2-7; the D is unclear. The ends were cut back, 3 bases at V and 3 bases at J, with 12 bases in the middle. The CDR3 has 14 amino acids. Germline values: CDR1 MNHEY, CDR2 SMNVEV (reference sequence). CDR3 sequence reads: CASSFAGPGYEQYF. CDR3 DNA sequence: TGTGCCAGCAGTTTTGCCGGCCCCGGCTACGAGCAGTACTTC.

As regards this clonotype: It may be a read error: a sequence one base away is much more abundant. This chain links TRBV27 with TRBJ2-2, with D hard to call. The CDR3 runs to 16 residues. CDR1 MNHEY and CDR2 SMNVEV come from the germline V gene (reference sequence). Trimming removed 2 bases at V and 5 bases at J, with 15 bases between. The CDR3 region is CASSLGVGKRTGELFF. CDR3 sequence (DNA): TGTGCCAGCAGTTTAGGGGTGGGGAAGCGAACCGGGGAGCTGTTTTTT.

This clonotype came up many times. The chain recombines TRBV4-3 with TRBJ1-5, with 8 bases identical to TRBD1. Trimming removed 0 bases from V and 4 bases from J; junction bases left unmatched: 8. The length of the CDR3 is 17 residues. The germline V gene has CDR1 LGHNA and CDR2 YSLEER. CDR3 DNA sequence: TGCGCCAGCAGCCAAGACTCAACAGGGGGAAAGAATCAGCCCCAGCATTTT. Residues: CASSQDSTGGKNQPQHF.